A single sample gave rise to the 18 T cell receptor beta chains below, sequenced in a study of blood T cell repertoires in COVID-19. The data were produced by immunoSEQ multiplex PCR, yet TCRdb's version contains in-frame clones alone and is incomplete. This sample yields over 70,000 clones, of which just over 90% are seen a single time; just over 2.5% belongs to the top ten. The sequenced sample consisted of peripheral blood. The receptors come from a man aged 50 to 59 with COVID-19, enrolled during active disease.

V gene TRBV12-3 or TRBV12-4 combines with J gene TRBJ1-6, with D unresolved. Trimming pared 2 bases from V and 7 bases from J, leaving 6 bases between. The CDR3 extends over 13 amino acids. The CDR3 coding sequence is TGTGCCAGCAGTTTATCCGTGAATTCACCCCTCCACTTT. Protein sequence: CASSLSVNSPLHF.

The J gene is TRBJ2-1, the V gene TRBV5-4; weak D call: TRBD1 (7 bases). The CDR3 totals 15 residues. V was cut by 4 bases and J by 4 bases, with 15 bases left in between. Germline CDR1 SGHNT, CDR2 YYREEE (reference sequence). The CDR3 reads CASSGLTGRYNEQFF. The CDR3 DNA reads as TGTGCCAGCAGCGGCCTGACAGGGAGGTACAATGAGCAGTTCTTC.

The chain combines TRBV5-5 with TRBJ1-6, with TRBD1 matching 10 bases. Unmatched junction bases numbered 6, after V lost 4 bases and J lost 8 bases. Germline values: CDR1 SGHKS, CDR2 YYEKEE (reference sequence). The CDR3 is 15 residues long. The CDR3 DNA is TGTGCCAGCAGCCAGTACGGGACAGGGGATTCACCCCTCCACTTT. Its translation: CASSQYGTGDSPLHF.

V usage is TRBV7-9 and J usage is TRBJ1-2, with D perhaps matching TRBD1 (5 bases). There are 13 residues in the CDR3. CDR1 SEHNR and CDR2 FQNEAQ come from the germline V gene (reference sequence). Trimming shortened V by 5 bases and J by 8 bases, and 15 bases separated the two germline ends. The CDR3 sequence is CASSPPAGSGYTF. CDR3 in DNA: TGTGCCAGCAGCCCCCCGGCAGGGTCAGGCTACACCTTC.

The sample holds a few counts of this clone. Other DNA variants within this sample encode the same CDR3. V and J are TRBV19 and TRBJ1-5; 9 bases line up with TRBD1. CDR1 LNHDA and CDR2 SQIVND come from the germline V gene (reference sequence). Trimming cost V 4 bases and J 7 bases; bases outside gene matches: 5. The CDR3 runs 14 residues. CDR3 coding DNA: TGTGCCAGTAGTACTACAGGGGGCGGACAGCCCCAGCATTTT. Amino acids: CASSTTGGGQPQHF.

CDR3 residues: CASSIGGVQFF. CDR3 bases: TGTGCCAGTAGTATAGGGGGGGTGCAGTTCTTC. The J gene is TRBJ2-1, the V gene TRBV19; D is perhaps TRBD2 (6 bases). The CDR3 length is 11 residues. V was pared by 1 base and J by 12 bases, with 7 bases between. The V gene's germline CDR1 is LNHDA and CDR2 SQIVND (reference sequence).

The sample holds one count of this clone. The V and J genes are TRBV7-2 and TRBJ1-1; D possibly corresponds to TRBD1 (6 bases). The CDR3 length is 15 residues. Trimming stripped 5 bases from V and 8 bases from J, with 21 bases between. Germline V lookup: CDR1 SGHTA, CDR2 FQGNSA. CDR3: CASSRGGAEATEAFF. DNA of the CDR3: TGTGCCAGCAGCAGAGGGGGGGCGGAGGCAACAGAAGCTTTCTTT.

The V call is TRBV28, the J call TRBJ2-7, with 9 positions matching TRBD1. From germline, CDR1 is MDHEN and CDR2 SYDVKM. V dropped 8 bases and J dropped 4; count of bases not matched to a gene: 15. The CDR3 runs 16 residues. The CDR3 protein is CASYTNLGTGMYEQYF. The DNA of the CDR3 is TGTGCCAGCTACACCAACCTCGGGACAGGGATGTACGAGCAGTACTTC.

The V gene is TRBV5-1, the J gene TRBJ2-4, with D hard to call. The CDR3 loop spans 15 amino acids. V gave up 0 bases and J gave up 0 bases, with 7 bases separating them. From germline, CDR1 is SGHRS and CDR2 YFSETQ. CDR3 in DNA: TGCGCCAGCAGCTTGGGCGAGGTAGCCAAAAACATTCAGTACTTC. It codes for CASSLGEVAKNIQYF.

The rearrangement joins TRBV5-4 to TRBJ2-1; 7 bases agree with TRBD1. After removal of 4 bases from V and 10 bases from J, the junction contained 8 bases not matched to a gene. This CDR3 contains 13 residues. In germline, CDR1 is SGHNT, CDR2 YYREEE (reference sequence). The CDR3 here is CASSLATGDEQFF. CDR3 in DNA: TGTGCCAGCAGCCTAGCCACAGGGGACGAGCAGTTCTTC.

This clone was counted a single time. The chain has TRBV7-3 and TRBJ2-6; TRBD1 agrees at 8 bases. Germline CDR1 is SGHTA and CDR2 is FQGTGA. CDR3 length: 15 amino acids. Trimming at V came to 4 bases and at J to 4 bases, leaving 3 bases not matched to a gene. CDR3 protein: CASSSQGAGANVLTF. DNA of the CDR3: TGTGCCAGCAGCTCCCAGGGGGCCGGGGCCAACGTCCTGACTTTC.

This clone was observed once. The chain recombines TRBV2 with TRBJ2-3, with D possibly TRBD2 on 6 matching bases. Trimming left V 7 bases short and J 0 bases short, with 14 bases between. CDR1 SNHLY and CDR2 FYNNEI come from the germline V gene. CDR3 length: 15 amino acids. CDR3 region: CASKATSPSTDTQYF. CDR3 DNA sequence: TGTGCCAGCAAGGCCACTAGCCCCAGCACAGATACGCAGTATTTT.

The J gene is TRBJ2-5, the V gene TRBV9; 13 nucleotides match TRBD2. The junction had 10 bases not matched to a gene; V was cut back by 7 bases and J by 4 bases. Germline CDR1 SGDLS, CDR2 YYNGEE. The CDR3 runs 16 residues. Written as DNA, the CDR3 is TGTGCCAGCGGACGGACTAGCGGGAGATCGGGAGAGACCCAGTACTTC. Residues: CASGRTSGRSGETQYF.

The chain couples TRBV27 to TRBJ2-7; TRBD1 matches 10 bases. The germline V gene has CDR1 MNHEY and CDR2 SMNVEV (reference sequence). With V trimmed by 6 bases and J by 2 bases, 10 bases remained unmatched. The CDR3 loop spans 16 amino acids. Here the CDR3 reads CASRDHGTGDTYEQYF. CDR3 bases: TGTGCCAGCAGGGACCACGGGACAGGGGACACCTACGAGCAGTACTTC.

In its sample, this clone was seen once. The chain joins TRBV4-2 to TRBJ2-7; D may be TRBD2 (5 bases). The length of the CDR3 is 16 residues. Trimming took 0 bases from V and 2 from J, leaving 14 bases between them. Germline V CDR1 and CDR2: LGHNA, YNFKEQ. CDR3 in DNA: TGTGCCAGCAGCCAAGACCCGTCCCCCGGGACCTACGAGCAGTACTTC. Its translation is CASSQDPSPGTYEQYF.

This rearrangement joins TRBV14 to TRBJ2-1, with 10 bases identical to TRBD1. The CDR3 is 16 residues long. Looked up from germline, CDR1 is SGHDN and CDR2 is FVKESK. V was clipped by 0 bases and J by 6 bases; unmatched bases: 5. This CDR3 is CASSQDVGQGSNEQFF. In DNA, the CDR3 is TGTGCCAGCAGCCAAGATGTGGGACAGGGGTCCAATGAGCAGTTCTTC.

The chain couples TRBV19 to TRBJ2-1; TRBD2 agrees at 7 bases. The CDR3 has 14 residues. V trimming: 5 bases; J trimming: 6 bases; junction bases outside the gene matches: 7. Germline CDR1 and CDR2: LNHDA and SQIVND (reference sequence). CDR3 sequence reads: CASSLSGNVNEQFF. As DNA, the CDR3 is TGTGCCAGTAGTCTGAGCGGGAACGTCAATGAGCAGTTCTTC.

This chain uses TRBV4-2 with TRBJ1-2; TRBD1 matches 7 bases. The CDR3 covers 14 residues. With 4 bases clipped from V and 8 bases from J, the junction kept 10 bases outside the gene matches. CDR1 is LGHNA, CDR2 YNFKEQ, per germline. In nucleotides, the CDR3 is TGTGCCAGCAGCCGAAGACAGGGTTGGGGAGGCTACACCTTC. Its translation is CASSRRQGWGGYTF.